Below, 15 T cell receptor beta chains from the same sample are listed, as sequenced in a study of OX40 agonist ivuxolimab in advanced cancers. Sequencing used immunoSEQ multiplex PCR; TCRdb keeps in-frame clones, though not all of them. The data contain roughly 80,000 clones, about 85% of them singletons. Sequences were derived from CD4+ or CD8+ T cells sorted from blood, sampled in a trial of the OX40 agonist ivuxolimab. The receptors derive from an adult with an advanced solid tumor such as melanoma, head and neck, liver or kidney cancer.

This clone was counted a few times. Relative to the germline gene, one junction end is altered; a read error may explain this. The J gene is TRBJ1-2, the V gene TRBV4-3; possible D gene TRBD1, 6 bases. This CDR3 is 13 amino acids long. CDR1 is LGHNA and CDR2 is YSLEER in the germline V gene. CDR3 amino acids: CASSQAGGGGYTF. CDR3 bases: TGCGCCAGCAGTCAAGCGGGAGGGGGAGGCTACACCTTC.

This clone was detected only once. The rearrangement uses TRBV7-6 and TRBJ2-5; perhaps TRBD2 as D (5 bases). Germline V gene data show CDR1 as SGHVS and CDR2 as FNYEAQ. Trimming pared 4 bases from V and 4 bases from J, leaving 19 bases between. The CDR3 has 16 amino acids. The CDR3 bases are TGTGCCAGCAGCTATCTTACTGGAGGATATGGAGAGACCCAGTACTTC. The encoded protein is CASSYLTGGYGETQYF.

The CDR3 sequence is CASSLALDTGGTDTQYF. The CDR3 DNA reads as TGCGCCAGCAGCTTGGCCCTGGACACAGGAGGCACAGATACGCAGTATTTT. The genes are TRBV5-1 and TRBJ2-3; D might be TRBD1 (5 bases). The CDR3 totals 17 residues. Per the germline V gene, CDR1 is SGHRS and CDR2 is YFSETQ. V was cut by 0 bases and J by 1 base, with 15 bases left in between.

This clone was observed a few times. The rearrangement joins TRBV18 to TRBJ1-6; D gene uncertain. V dropped 0 bases and J dropped 5 bases, with 8 bases sitting between them. CDR3 length: 15 residues. The germline V gene has CDR1 KGHSH and CDR2 LQKENI. CDR3 sequence (DNA): TGTGCCAGCTCACCACCTCTCGGACATAATTCACCCCTCCACTTT. Its protein is CASSPPLGHNSPLHF.

The chain recombines TRBV5-4 with TRBJ2-5; TRBD1 is a possible D gene (6 bases). The CDR3 runs 14 residues. V gave up 4 bases and J gave up 2 bases, with 12 bases separating them. Germline-derived CDR1 and CDR2 are SGHNT and YYREEE (reference sequence). The CDR3 protein is CASSTQGSQETQYF. The DNA of the CDR3 is TGTGCCAGCAGCACACAGGGTAGTCAAGAGACCCAGTACTTC.

The V and J genes are TRBV10-3 and TRBJ1-1; D ambiguous. With 2 bases removed from V and 5 bases from J, the gap between germline ends came to 6 bases. This CDR3 contains 12 residues. Germline-derived CDR1 and CDR2 are ENHRY and SYGVKD. This CDR3 reads CAISEHITEAFF. The CDR3 DNA reads as TGTGCCATCAGTGAGCACATAACTGAAGCTTTCTTT.

The chain carries TRBV7-9 and TRBJ2-3; TRBD1 might be the D (5 bases). V was pared by 5 bases and J by 6 bases, with 15 bases between. In germline, CDR1 is SEHNR, CDR2 FQNEAQ (reference sequence). CDR3 length: 14 residues. The CDR3 sequence is CASSMERQYDTQYF. CDR3 nucleotides: TGTGCCAGCAGCATGGAAAGACAGTACGATACGCAGTATTTT.

The chain carries TRBV7-6 and TRBJ2-7, with 7 bases that match TRBD2. This CDR3 has 12 amino acids. Per the germline V gene, CDR1 is SGHVS and CDR2 is FNYEAQ. After removal of 11 bases from V and 7 bases from J, the junction contained 11 bases not matched to a gene. For the CDR3, the DNA is TGTGCCGATGGGGGGGAAGGTAGAGAGCAGTACTTC. This sequence encodes CADGGEGREQYF.

This clone was found many times. In DNA form, the CDR3 reads TGTGCCAGCAGCCGAAAAGCGGGGGGGCAGGGCGAGCAGTACTTC. The encoded protein is CASSRKAGGQGEQYF. The gene calls are TRBV4-2 and TRBJ2-7, with TRBD2 matching 10 bases. The CDR3 is 15 residues long. Germline assignment: CDR1 LGHNA and CDR2 YNFKEQ. J was trimmed by 6 bases and V by 4 bases; bases with no gene match: 9.

V and J are TRBV30 and TRBJ2-3; the D gene is possibly TRBD2 (5 bases). V lost 0 bases, J lost 0 bases, and 28 bases lay in between. Germline loops: CDR1 GTSNPN, CDR2 SVGIG (reference sequence). The CDR3 has 21 amino acids. CDR3 loop: CAWSVVARNAVLDQSTDTQYF. DNA for the CDR3: TGTGCCTGGAGTGTAGTCGCCCGCAACGCCGTACTAGATCAAAGCACAGATACGCAGTATTTT.

In this sample, this clone turned up a few times. The genes are TRBV18 and TRBJ2-5, with D maybe TRBD1 (5 bases). The V gene lost 3 bases and the J gene lost 5 bases, with 19 bases spanning the gap. Germline CDR1 and CDR2: KGHSH and LQKENI. This CDR3 has 16 residues. The CDR3 DNA follows: TGTGCCAGCTCACCGAATCGGCAGGGATCGATTGAGACCCAGTACTTC. Its protein is CASSPNRQGSIETQYF. The entire variable domain, with the rest obtained from reference TRBV18 and TRBJ2-5, is as follows: NAGVMQNPRHLVRRRGQEARLRCSPMKGHSHVYWYRQLPEEGLKFMVYLQKENIIDESGMPKERFSAEFPKEGPSILRIQQVVRGDSAAYFCASSPNRQGSIETQYFGPGTRLLVL.

V usage is TRBV4-1 and J usage is TRBJ2-1, with D possibly TRBD1 on 6 matching bases. The V gene's germline CDR1 is MGHRA and CDR2 YSYEKL. The CDR3 has 15 amino acids. V lost 3 bases and J 6 bases, leaving 15 bases between the germline ends. The CDR3 reads CASSHAPGTFNEQFF. The CDR3 DNA sequence: TGCGCCAGCAGCCATGCCCCGGGGACATTCAATGAGCAGTTCTTC.

V and J are TRBV6-5 and TRBJ1-4; D not certain. There are 13 residues in the CDR3. Germline V CDR1 and CDR2: MNHEY, SVGAGI. V lost 5 bases to trimming and J lost 13 bases, with 17 bases between them. As DNA, the CDR3 is TGTGCCAGCAGTAACCCGCCCGGGTACGGACTGTTTTTT. Translation gives CASSNPPGYGLFF.

This clone showed up just once. The rearrangement joins TRBV19 to TRBJ2-1, with 8 bases matching TRBD1. The CDR3 spans 13 residues. V was clipped by 6 bases and J by 6 bases; unmatched bases: 4. Germline V gene lookup returns CDR1 LNHDA and CDR2 SQIVND (reference sequence). The CDR3: CASSTGGINEQFF. The CDR3 DNA reads TGTGCCAGTAGCACAGGGGGGATCAATGAGCAGTTCTTC.

The chain combines TRBV6-6 with TRBJ1-4; D is undetermined. CDR1 is MNHNY, CDR2 SVGAGI, per germline (reference sequence). The CDR3 loop spans 14 amino acids. Trimming pared 10 bases from V and 2 bases from J, leaving 14 bases between. The CDR3 region is CATPWIVTNEKLFF. The CDR3, as DNA: TGTGCCACCCCCTGGATTGTGACTAATGAAAAACTGTTTTTT.